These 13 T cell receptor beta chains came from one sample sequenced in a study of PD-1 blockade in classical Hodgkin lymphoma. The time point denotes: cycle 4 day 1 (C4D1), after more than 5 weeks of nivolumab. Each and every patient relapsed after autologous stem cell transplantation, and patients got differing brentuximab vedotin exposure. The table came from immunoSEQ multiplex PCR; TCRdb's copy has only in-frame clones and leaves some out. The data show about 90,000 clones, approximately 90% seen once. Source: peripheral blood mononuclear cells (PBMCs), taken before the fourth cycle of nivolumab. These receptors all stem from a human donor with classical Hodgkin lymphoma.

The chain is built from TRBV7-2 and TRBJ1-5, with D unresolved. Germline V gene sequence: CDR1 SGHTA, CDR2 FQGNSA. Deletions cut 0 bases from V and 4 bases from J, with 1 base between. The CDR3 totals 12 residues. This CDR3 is CASSLANQPQHF. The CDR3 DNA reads TGTGCCAGCAGCTTAGCGAATCAGCCCCAGCATTTT.

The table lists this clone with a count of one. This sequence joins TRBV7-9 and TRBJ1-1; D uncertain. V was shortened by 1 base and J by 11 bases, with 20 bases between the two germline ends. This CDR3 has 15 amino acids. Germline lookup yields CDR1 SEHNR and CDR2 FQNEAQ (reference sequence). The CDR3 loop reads CASSLEPGVPSAAFF. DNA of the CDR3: TGTGCCAGCAGCTTAGAGCCTGGGGTACCCAGTGCGGCTTTCTTT.

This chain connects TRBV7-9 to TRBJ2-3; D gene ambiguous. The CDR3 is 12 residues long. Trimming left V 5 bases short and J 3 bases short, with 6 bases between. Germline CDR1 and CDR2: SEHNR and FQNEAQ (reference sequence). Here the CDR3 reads CASSVLTDTQYF. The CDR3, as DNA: TGTGCCAGCAGCGTGTTAACAGATACGCAGTATTTT.

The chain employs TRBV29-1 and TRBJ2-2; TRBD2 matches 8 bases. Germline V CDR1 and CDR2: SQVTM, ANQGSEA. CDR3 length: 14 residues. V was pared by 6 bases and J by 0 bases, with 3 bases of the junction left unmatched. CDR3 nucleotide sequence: TGCAGCGTCCTAGCGGGTTCGAACACCGGGGAGCTGTTTTTT. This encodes CSVLAGSNTGELFF.

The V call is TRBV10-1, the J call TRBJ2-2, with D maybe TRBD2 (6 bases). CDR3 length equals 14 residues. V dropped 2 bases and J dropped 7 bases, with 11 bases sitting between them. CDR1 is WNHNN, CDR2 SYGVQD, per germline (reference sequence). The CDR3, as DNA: TGCGCCAGCAGTGAGCCGGGGGAGAACGGGGAGCTGTTTTTT. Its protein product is CASSEPGENGELFF.

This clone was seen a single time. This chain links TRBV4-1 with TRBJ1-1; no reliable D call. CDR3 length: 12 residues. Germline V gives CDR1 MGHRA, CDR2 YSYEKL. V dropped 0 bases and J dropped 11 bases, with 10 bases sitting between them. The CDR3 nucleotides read TGCGCCAGCAGCCAAGATTTCACGTTTGCTTTCTTT. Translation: CASSQDFTFAFF.

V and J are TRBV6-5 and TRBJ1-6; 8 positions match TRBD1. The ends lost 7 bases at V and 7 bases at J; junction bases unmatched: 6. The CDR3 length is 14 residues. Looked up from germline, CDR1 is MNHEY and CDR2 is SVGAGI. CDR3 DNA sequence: TGTGCCAGCAACCAGAGGACAGGGAATTCACCCCTCCACTTT. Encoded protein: CASNQRTGNSPLHF.

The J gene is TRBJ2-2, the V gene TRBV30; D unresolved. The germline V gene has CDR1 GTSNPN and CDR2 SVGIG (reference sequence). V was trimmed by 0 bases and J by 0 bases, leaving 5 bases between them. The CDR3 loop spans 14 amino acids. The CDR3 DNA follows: TGTGCCTGGAGTGTAAACCCGAACACCGGGGAGCTGTTTTTT. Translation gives CAWSVNPNTGELFF.

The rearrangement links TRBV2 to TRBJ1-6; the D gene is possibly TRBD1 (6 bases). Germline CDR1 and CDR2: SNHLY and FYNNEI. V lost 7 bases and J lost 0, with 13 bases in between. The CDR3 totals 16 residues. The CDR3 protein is CASTQGSGSYNSPLHF. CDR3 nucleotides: TGTGCCAGCACTCAGGGGTCAGGCTCCTATAATTCACCCCTCCACTTT.

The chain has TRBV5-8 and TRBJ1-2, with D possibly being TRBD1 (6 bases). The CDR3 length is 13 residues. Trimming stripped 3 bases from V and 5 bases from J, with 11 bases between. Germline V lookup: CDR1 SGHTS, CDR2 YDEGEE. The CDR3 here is CASSSTGGYGYTF. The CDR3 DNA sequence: TGTGCCAGCAGCTCGACAGGAGGGTATGGCTACACCTTC.

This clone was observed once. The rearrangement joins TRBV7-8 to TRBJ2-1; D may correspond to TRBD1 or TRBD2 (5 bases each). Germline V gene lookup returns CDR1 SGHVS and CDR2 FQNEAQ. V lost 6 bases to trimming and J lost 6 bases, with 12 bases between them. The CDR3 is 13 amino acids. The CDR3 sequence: CASRGVRVNEQFF. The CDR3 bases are TGTGCCAGCAGGGGGGTGAGAGTCAATGAGCAGTTCTTC.

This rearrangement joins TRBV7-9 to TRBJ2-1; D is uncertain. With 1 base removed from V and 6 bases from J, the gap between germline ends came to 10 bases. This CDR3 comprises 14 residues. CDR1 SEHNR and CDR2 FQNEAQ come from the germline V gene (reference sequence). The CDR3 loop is CASSLGATTNEQFF. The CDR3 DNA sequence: TGTGCCAGCAGCTTAGGGGCAACTACCAATGAGCAGTTCTTC.

The CDR3, as DNA: TGTGCCAGCAGTTACGGTGATAGCAATCAGCCCCAGCATTTT. Protein product: CASSYGDSNQPQHF. The rearrangement uses TRBV6-5 and TRBJ1-5; no firm D call. The CDR3 length is 14 residues. The germline gives CDR1 MNHEY, CDR2 SVGAGI. The ends were cut back, 2 bases at V and 0 bases at J, with 5 bases in the middle.